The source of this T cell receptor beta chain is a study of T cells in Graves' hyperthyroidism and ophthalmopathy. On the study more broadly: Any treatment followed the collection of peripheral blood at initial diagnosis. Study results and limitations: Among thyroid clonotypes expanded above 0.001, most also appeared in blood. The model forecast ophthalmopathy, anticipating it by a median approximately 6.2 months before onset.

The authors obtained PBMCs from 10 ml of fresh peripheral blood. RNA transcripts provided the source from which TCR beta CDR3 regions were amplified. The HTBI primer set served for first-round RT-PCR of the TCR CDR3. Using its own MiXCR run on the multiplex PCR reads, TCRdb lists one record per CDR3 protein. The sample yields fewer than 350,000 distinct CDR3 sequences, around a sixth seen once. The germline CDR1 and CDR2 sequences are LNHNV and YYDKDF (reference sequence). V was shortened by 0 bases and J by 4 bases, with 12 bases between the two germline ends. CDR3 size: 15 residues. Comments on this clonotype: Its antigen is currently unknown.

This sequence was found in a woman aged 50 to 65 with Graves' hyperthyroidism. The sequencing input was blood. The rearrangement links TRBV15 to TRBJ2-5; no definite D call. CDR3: CATSRDFLGGETQYF. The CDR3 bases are TGTGCCACCAGCAGAGACTTTTTGGGCGGAGAGACCCAGTACTTC.